The TCR beta chain described here comes from a study of blood T cell repertoires in COVID-19. The CDR3 loop spans 12 amino acids. CDR1 is LGHNT and CDR2 is FRNRAP in the germline V gene. V lost 1 base, J lost 6 bases, and 7 bases lay in between. Method: immunoSEQ multiplex PCR; TCRdb's copy keeps in-frame clones and lacks some. The table lists more than 95,000 clones, approximately 91% of them singletons. Sequencing used peripheral blood. The sequence derives from a human donor in a cohort sampled during active COVID-19. J is TRBJ2-7 and V is TRBV12-5; tentative D call: TRBD2 (5 bases). The CDR3 sequence is CASGLGEGEQYF. In DNA, the CDR3 is TGTGCTAGTGGTTTGGGCGAGGGCGAGCAGTACTTC.